A selection of T cell receptor beta chains follows, all from one sample in a study of immune evolution from preneoplasia to lung adenocarcinoma. Only in-frame clones appear in the TCRdb table, and some are missing; sequencing was by immunoSEQ multiplex PCR. The table lists several thousand clones, around 50% of them singletons. Input material: FFPE normal lung tissue adjacent to the tumor. Receptors originate from a person aged 45 to 59 with lung adenocarcinoma. Both conserved end residues are part of each CDR3. Fields, in order: CDR3 DNA, CDR3 protein, V gene, J gene, clone size, D gene. The D gene is left open where the match is weak. Some rows have no size entry. The others give once, few or many, or a class for an expanded clone.

TGTGCCAGCTCACAAGAACAGGCTGCCCACTATGGCTACACCTTC,CASSQEQAAHYGYTF,TRBV18,TRBJ1-2,few,NA
TGTGCCAGCAGCCTAAAGGGTCTAGCGGGGGGGCGGGTCGATGAGCAGTTCTTC,CASSLKGLAGGRVDEQFF,TRBV7-8,TRBJ2-1,NA,TRBD2
TGTGCCAGCTCACCAACCGTGGCAGGGGTCGATGGCTACACCTTC,CASSPTVAGVDGYTF,TRBV18,TRBJ1-2,NA,NA
TGTGCCAGCACCTCCGGGACAGGGACTGGAAACACCATATATTTT,CASTSGTGTGNTIYF,TRBV28,TRBJ1-3,NA,TRBD1
TGTGCCAGCAGCCGACAGGGGGAGGAAGCTTTCTTT,CASSRQGEEAFF,TRBV7-3,TRBJ1-1,once,TRBD1
TGTGCCAGCAGCTTAGCGCAGGCAGGGGCCAACGTCCTGACTTTC,CASSLAQAGANVLTF,TRBV7-9,TRBJ2-6,NA,NA
TGTGCCAGCAGTTCCCAGATGGGTGGGGGTGAAAAACTGTTTTTT,CASSSQMGGGEKLFF,TRBV27,TRBJ1-4,few,NA
TGTGCCTGGAGTATGGGAGATGAGCAGTTCTTC,CAWSMGDEQFF,TRBV30,TRBJ2-1,NA,NA
TGTGCCAGCAGCTCCTCGCTTATGCAAGAGACCCAGTACTTC,CASSSSLMQETQYF,TRBV7-9,TRBJ2-5,NA,NA
TGCGCCAGCAGCGGGACTAGCGGGAAGGCGGTCAATGAGCAGTTCTTC,CASSGTSGKAVNEQFF,TRBV5-1,TRBJ2-1,once,TRBD2
TGTGCCAGCAGCCCACTAGCGGTGAACACCGGGGAGCTGTTTTTT,CASSPLAVNTGELFF,TRBV9,TRBJ2-2,NA,TRBD2
TGTGCCAGCAAAAGATCCTACCAAGAGACCCAGTACTTC,CASKRSYQETQYF,TRBV28,TRBJ2-5,NA,NA
TGTGCCAGCAGTGATCAGGGTTCGAACACTGAAGCTTTCTTT,CASSDQGSNTEAFF,TRBV6-6,TRBJ1-1,few,NA
TGTGCCAGCAGTTACGGAACCGGGAACAATCAGCCCCAGCATTTT,CASSYGTGNNQPQHF,TRBV6-5,TRBJ1-5,NA,NA
TGTGCCAGCAGCTTGGCCTTCGATTCCTACGAGCAGTACTTC,CASSLAFDSYEQYF,TRBV5-5,TRBJ2-7,once,NA
TGTGCCAGCAGCTTAGCCCCCGGAAACACCATATATTTT,CASSLAPGNTIYF,TRBV7-9,TRBJ1-3,NA,NA
TGTGCCTGGAGTTTACAGGGCGATCAGCCCCAGCATTTT,CAWSLQGDQPQHF,TRBV30,TRBJ1-5,NA,NA
TGCGCCAGCAGCTTGGACCAGGGAGGGAGTCAGCCCCAGCATTTT,CASSLDQGGSQPQHF,TRBV5-1,TRBJ1-5,NA,NA
TGCGCCAGCAGCCAAGGAGAGGACAGCTCAAATCAGCCCCAGCATTTT,CASSQGEDSSNQPQHF,TRBV4-1,TRBJ1-5,NA,NA
TGTGCCACCAGCAGAGATCGGCTAGCGGGAGAGACCCAGTACTTC,CATSRDRLAGETQYF,TRBV15,TRBJ2-5,NA,TRBD2
TGCGCCAGCAGCTTGGCTAACGGGAGGATGGTCACAGATACGCAGTATTTT,CASSLANGRMVTDTQYF,TRBV5-1,TRBJ2-3,few,TRBD2
TGTGCCAGCAGCCCCCGACTAGCGCGCGATGAGCAGTTCTTC,CASSPRLARDEQFF,TRBV9,TRBJ2-1,NA,TRBD2
TGTGCCAGCAGTGAGACGGAAGACTCCTACGAGCAGTACTTC,CASSETEDSYEQYF,TRBV28,TRBJ2-7,NA,NA
TGCAGTGCTAGAGAGGTGGATACGCAGTATTTT,CSAREVDTQYF,TRBV20-1,TRBJ2-3,NA,NA
TGTGCCAGCAGCTCCGGCCGACAGGGGACTAGGGATGAGCAGTTCTTC,CASSSGRQGTRDEQFF,TRBV5-4,TRBJ2-1,NA,NA
TGTGCCAGCAGCTTAGGGAACTCTGCCTTCGAGCAGTACTTC,CASSLGNSAFEQYF,TRBV7-2,TRBJ2-7,few,NA
TGTGCCAGCAGTTCCCCCCTCTCCTACGAGCAGTACTTC,CASSSPLSYEQYF,TRBV27,TRBJ2-7,few,NA
TGCGCCAGCAGTGAGGGGACTAGCGACACCGGGGAGCTGTTTTTT,CASSEGTSDTGELFF,TRBV10-1,TRBJ2-2,NA,TRBD2
TGTGCCAGCAGTCCGAACAGGGGTTATAATTCACCCCTCCACTTT,CASSPNRGYNSPLHF,TRBV28,TRBJ1-6,NA,TRBD1
TGCGCCAGCCAGACAGGCCTCACCCGTGGGGAGCTGTTTTTT,CASQTGLTRGELFF,TRBV5-1,TRBJ2-2,NA,NA
TGTGCCAGCAGCGAGGACAGTAGCAATCAGCCCCAGCATTTT,CASSEDSSNQPQHF,TRBV6-1,TRBJ1-5,NA,NA
TGTGCCAGCAGTCCCGAACTAGTGTTTCGCTACAATGAGCAGTTCTTC,CASSPELVFRYNEQFF,TRBV27,TRBJ2-1,NA,NA
TGCGCCAGCAGCCGAATCGCCGTACAGGGCGAGGAGACCCAGTACTTC,CASSRIAVQGEETQYF,TRBV4-1,TRBJ2-5,NA,NA
TGCGCCAGCAGCCCACCCGACAAACCGTACGAGCAGTACTTC,CASSPPDKPYEQYF,TRBV4-1,TRBJ2-7,once,NA
TGTGCCAGCAGTTACTCGATATACAATGAGCAGTTCTTC,CASSYSIYNEQFF,TRBV6-5,TRBJ2-1,few,NA
TGTGCCAGCAATTTGGAGTACAATGAGCAGTTCTTC,CASNLEYNEQFF,TRBV2,TRBJ2-1,NA,NA
TGTGCCAGCAGCTCGGGACATCGGGAGGGATTGCAAGAGACCCAGTACTTC,CASSSGHREGLQETQYF,TRBV7-9,TRBJ2-5,few,TRBD2
TGTGCCAGCAGCCAAGGACGGGACAGGGGGCGCCGAGATACGCAGTATTTT,CASSQGRDRGRRDTQYF,TRBV14,TRBJ2-3,NA,TRBD1
TGTGCCAGCTCCAATGACAGGAACACTGAAGCTTTCTTT,CASSNDRNTEAFF,TRBV18,TRBJ1-1,few,NA
TGTGCCAGCAGTGAACCCCCAATTAGGGCTGCCTACGGCTACACCTTC,CASSEPPIRAAYGYTF,TRBV2,TRBJ1-2,NA,NA
TGTGCCAGCAGCTTATTTAAAGGTCAGAACTATGGCTACACCTTC,CASSLFKGQNYGYTF,TRBV7-2,TRBJ1-2,large,NA